This T cell receptor (beta chain) emerged from a study of cytomegalovirus exposure and HLA in healthy donors. As to this clone: As yet, its antigen is unknown.

Deletions cut 5 bases from V and 5 bases from J, with 18 bases between. Germline V lookup: CDR1 LGHNA, CDR2 YNFKEQ. There are 15 residues in the CDR3. With 60 Vbeta and 13 Jbeta primers, the PCR was carried out. Sequencing was performed with immunoSEQ multiplex PCR; in TCRdb, only in-frame clones are kept and a portion is missing. The sample lists about 130,000 clones; roughly 88% were seen once. Notes on the study in general: The study recorded about 150 TCR beta chains that were cytomegalovirus-associated. Earlier analysis yielded a pattern in which most TCR beta V segments were productive about 87% or about 30% of the time. It was reported that the classifier diagnosed cytomegalovirus status with high specificity and sensitivity in both the original and validation cohorts. Analysis performed later found more than 15,000 TCR beta sequences associated with HLA alleles at 0.05 false discovery rate.

The sample comprised PBMCs. This receptor was taken from a man aged 50-60 years in good health and CMV-seronegative. V and J are TRBV4-2 and TRBJ1-2; TRBD1 might be the D (5 bases). The DNA for the CDR3 is TGTGCCAGCAGCTTACAAGGGACGGAGGGGTATGGCTACACCTTC. Amino acid sequence: CASSLQGTEGYGYTF.